One and the same sample provided the 30 T cell receptor beta chains below, sequenced in a study of T-cell memory formation after mild COVID-19. TCRdb processed the 5' RACE reads anew with MiXCR; each CDR3 protein has one entry. Among 210,000 or so distinct CDR3 sequences listed, 10% to 13% were seen once. The specimen was PBMCs or a T cell subset sorted from them (not recorded which). All receptors derive from a man aged 18 to 30 who had mild COVID-19 (a few samples of this study predate the infection). Cell type and time point are not known.

This sequence joins TRBV28 and TRBJ1-2; the D gene is possibly TRBD1 (5 bases). The CDR3 totals 14 residues. V lost 4 bases to trimming and J lost 7 bases, with 16 bases between them. Germline V lookup: CDR1 MDHEN, CDR2 SYDVKM. Here the CDR3 reads CASSSIGGGIGYTF. CDR3 nucleotide sequence: TGTGCCAGCAGTTCAATTGGCGGGGGAATTGGCTACACCTTC.

This clonotype was detected only a few times. This sequence joins TRBV7-2 and TRBJ1-6, with unresolved D. This CDR3 spans 15 amino acids. Trimming pared 7 bases from V and 0 bases from J, leaving 10 bases between. Germline V CDR1 and CDR2: SGHTA, FQGNSA. CDR3 sequence (DNA): TGTGCCAGCACCTCCCGTAGCTCCTATAATTCACCCCTCCACTTT. Its translation is CASTSRSSYNSPLHF.

This clonotype turned up a few times. The gene calls are TRBV7-3 and TRBJ2-7; no clear D. This CDR3 is built from 13 residues. The germline V gene has CDR1 SGHTA and CDR2 FQGTGA. Deletions cut 0 bases from V and 2 bases from J, with 5 bases between. CDR3 protein: CASSLTGTYEQYF. In DNA, the CDR3 is TGTGCCAGCAGCTTAACAGGGACCTACGAGCAGTACTTC.

This clonotype was seen a few times. The chain carries TRBV6-2 or TRBV6-3 and TRBJ2-5; 10 positions agree with TRBD2. Germline-derived CDR1 and CDR2 are MNHEY and SVGEGT. V lost 0 bases and J lost 5; bases outside the gene matches: 6. The CDR3 is 16 amino acids. DNA for the CDR3: TGTGCCAGCAGTTACTCCCAGCGGGGGGGCGCGGAGACCCAGTACTTC. It specifies CASSYSQRGGAETQYF.

This clonotype ranks as medium-sized (0.01 to 0.1%). V is TRBV7-9 and J is TRBJ2-1; tentative D call: TRBD2 (5 bases). Germline V gene sequence: CDR1 SEHNR, CDR2 FQNEAQ (reference sequence). Trimming removed 1 base at V and 5 bases at J, with 12 bases between. The CDR3 is 15 amino acids. CDR3 DNA: TGTGCCAGCAGCTTAGTGGCTAGCAACCACAATGAGCAGTTCTTC. Its protein is CASSLVASNHNEQFF. The full variable domain, in which reference TRBV7-9 and TRBJ2-1 provide the parts outside the CDR3, is DTGVSQNPRHKITKRGQNVTFRCDPISEHNRLYWYRQTLGQGPEFLTYFQNEAQLEKSRLLSDRFSAERPKGSFSTLEIQRTEQGDSAMYLCASSLVASNHNEQFFGPGTRLTVL.

The V and J genes are TRBV28 and TRBJ1-2; D gene uncertain. CDR1 is MDHEN, CDR2 SYDVKM, per germline. The CDR3 spans 15 residues. Trimming removed 2 bases at V and 4 bases at J, with 14 bases between. The CDR3 reads CASSLDGPSGYGYTF. The DNA for the CDR3 is TGTGCCAGCAGTTTAGACGGACCTTCGGGCTATGGCTACACCTTC.

This clonotype was observed a few times. This sequence joins TRBV28 and TRBJ1-3; D not resolved. Trimming removed 11 bases from V and 4 bases from J, with 9 bases in between. CDR1 is MDHEN and CDR2 is SYDVKM in the germline V gene. There are 11 residues in the CDR3. This CDR3 is CAGLGGNTIYF. CDR3 DNA sequence: TGTGCCGGATTGGGCGGAAACACCATATATTTT.

The chain couples TRBV29-1 to TRBJ1-2; 8 positions agree with TRBD1. The germline gives CDR1 SQVTM, CDR2 ANQGSEA. The CDR3 runs to 14 residues. Trimming cost V 3 bases and J 5 bases; bases outside gene matches: 8. In DNA form, the CDR3 reads TGCAGCGTTGAGGCGACAGGGGTAGGATATGGCTACACCTTC. Translating it yields CSVEATGVGYGYTF.

This chain joins TRBV23-1 and TRBJ2-2, with D possibly matching TRBD1 (5 bases). TRBV23-1 is flagged as an ORF with uncertain function. The CDR3 extends over 16 amino acids. Trimming took 4 bases from V and 2 from J, leaving 14 bases between them. CDR3 sequence reads: CASSPSPRVNTGELFF. In nucleotides, the CDR3 is TGCGCCAGCAGTCCCTCCCCCAGGGTAAACACCGGGGAGCTGTTTTTT.

This chain uses TRBV3-1 with TRBJ2-1, with D uncertain. Germline CDR1 reads LGHDT; CDR2 reads YNNKEL (reference sequence). The germline V and J ends were trimmed by 1 base and 2 bases, with 9 bases remaining between them. This CDR3 is built from 15 residues. CDR3 coding DNA: TGTGCCAGCAGCCAAGGTCCACAGACCTACAATGAGCAGTTCTTC. Translation gives CASSQGPQTYNEQFF.

The chain links TRBV7-2 to TRBJ2-5; 7 bases are a match to TRBD2. Germline CDR1 is SGHTA and CDR2 is FQGNSA. Unmatched junction bases numbered 11, after V lost 3 bases and J lost 7 bases. The CDR3 sequence is 15 residues long. The CDR3 DNA reads TGTGCCAGCAGCTTTCCTGGGGCTAGCGGTAGGACCCAGTACTTC. Residues: CASSFPGASGRTQYF.

This clonotype was picked up a small number of times. This chain joins TRBV27 and TRBJ2-4; D is uncertain. With 5 bases removed from V and 1 base from J, the gap between germline ends came to 9 bases. Germline assignment: CDR1 MNHEY and CDR2 SMNVEV (reference sequence). The CDR3 totals 14 residues. CDR3 amino acids: CASSRSGAKNIQYF. CDR3 sequence (DNA): TGTGCCAGCAGTAGATCCGGGGCCAAAAACATTCAGTACTTC.

There are a few counts of this clonotype. A read error may be the cause here, since a much bigger clone is one base away. The chain carries TRBV9 and TRBJ1-1; 9 bases agree with TRBD1. The V segment lost 4 bases and the J segment 1 base; nucleotides outside the gene matches: 5. This CDR3 is 15 amino acids long. Looked up from germline, CDR1 is SGDLS and CDR2 is YYNGEE. The CDR3 loop is CASSPRGQGNTEAFF. The CDR3, as DNA: TGTGCCAGCAGCCCAAGGGGACAGGGGAACACTGAAGCTTTCTTT.

The chain couples TRBV20-1 to TRBJ2-3; 7 positions agree with TRBD2. The junction had 7 bases not matched to a gene; V was cut back by 3 bases and J by 4 bases. CDR1 and CDR2 from the germline V gene are DFQATT and SNEGSKA (reference sequence). The CDR3 runs 14 residues. The CDR3 loop reads CSASQASGPDTQYF. In DNA, the CDR3 is TGCAGTGCTAGCCAGGCTAGCGGTCCAGATACGCAGTATTTT.

The chain couples TRBV20-1 to TRBJ2-5; possible D gene TRBD2, 5 bases. The CDR3 spans 14 residues. Looked up from germline, CDR1 is DFQATT and CDR2 is SNEGSKA (reference sequence). V lost 5 bases and J lost 9, with 22 bases in between. The DNA of the CDR3 is TGCAGTGCTCGCTCCCGGAGGAACCCTGGGGCCCAGTACTTC. It translates to CSARSRRNPGAQYF.

This clonotype has just a few counts. Here the CDR3 DNA reads TGCAGCGTTGCCCTAGCCAAAAACATTCAGTACTTC. Its translation: CSVALAKNIQYF. This chain links TRBV29-1 with TRBJ2-4; D unclear. Germline V gene data show CDR1 as SQVTM and CDR2 as ANQGSEA. CDR3 length: 12 amino acids. V was shortened by 4 bases and J by 0 bases, with 4 bases between the two germline ends.

On this clonotype: Germline and junction disagree at one end, which may indicate a read error. CDR3: CASSRGEDSPLDF. CDR3 nucleotide sequence: TGTGCCAGTAGTCGGGGAGAGGACTCACCCCTCGACTTT. V usage is TRBV19 and J usage is TRBJ1-6; D is ambiguous. The CDR3 has 13 amino acids. Germline CDR1 reads LNHDA; CDR2 reads SQIVND (reference sequence). Complete variable domain (other parts from reference TRBV19 and TRBJ1-6): DGGITQSPKYLFRKEGQNVTLSCEQNLNHDAMYWYRQDPGQGLRLIYYSQIVNDFQKGDIAEGYSVSREKKESFPLTVTSAQKNPTAFYLCASSRGEDSPLDFGNGTRLTVT.

The chain recombines TRBV9 with TRBJ2-1; 7 bases line up with TRBD2. This CDR3 has 12 residues. Germline trimming cut 4 bases from V and 9 bases from J; bases unmatched to any gene: 4. Germline CDR1 and CDR2: SGDLS and YYNGEE. CDR3 protein: CASSPPGGEQFF. CDR3 sequence (DNA): TGTGCCAGCAGCCCCCCGGGAGGTGAGCAGTTCTTC.

This clonotype was observed at least ten times. The chain has TRBV2 and TRBJ2-3, with D unclear. Trimming stripped 0 bases from V and 0 bases from J, with 10 bases between. Germline loops: CDR1 SNHLY, CDR2 FYNNEI. CDR3 size: 16 residues. The CDR3 loop is CASSEAPSTSTDTQYF. DNA of the CDR3: TGTGCCAGCAGTGAAGCGCCCTCAACTAGCACAGATACGCAGTATTTT.

This clonotype turned up a few times. The gene calls are TRBV7-2 and TRBJ2-5; D is unclear. CDR1 is SGHTA and CDR2 is FQGNSA in the germline V gene. V gave up 4 bases and J gave up 0 bases, with 3 bases separating them. The CDR3 spans 12 residues. CDR3 sequence (DNA): TGTGCCAGCAGCTACTACCAAGAGACCCAGTACTTC. Translation: CASSYYQETQYF.

This clonotype has only a few counts. This chain joins TRBV5-1 and TRBJ1-6; unclear D gene. Germline loops: CDR1 SGHRS, CDR2 YFSETQ. This CDR3 comprises 13 residues. The ends were cut back, 4 bases at V and 7 bases at J, with 9 bases in the middle. CDR3 amino acids: CASSQMGNSPLHF. In DNA, the CDR3 is TGCGCCAGCAGCCAGATGGGGAATTCACCCCTCCACTTT.

This clonotype has only a few counts. The genes are TRBV23-1 and TRBJ2-7, with TRBD1 identical over 7 bases. TRBV23-1 is designated an ORF whose function remains uncertain. The CDR3 consists of 22 residues. V lost 0 bases to trimming and J lost 7 bases; unmatched junction nucleotides: 30. This CDR3 reads CASSQSYLPQGGPEDRLEEQYF. DNA of the CDR3: TGCGCCAGCAGTCAATCTTATTTGCCCCAAGGGGGACCCGAGGACAGGTTGGAAGAGCAGTACTTC.

This rearrangement joins TRBV6-5 to TRBJ2-1; 7 positions match TRBD2. V lost 2 bases, J lost 7 bases, and 8 bases stayed unmatched. The CDR3 runs to 15 residues. In germline, CDR1 is MNHEY, CDR2 SVGAGI. As DNA, the CDR3 is TGTGCCAGCAGTTACAACCGGGACTACGGAAATGAGCAGTTCTTC. This encodes CASSYNRDYGNEQFF.

This clonotype was found many times. The chain recombines TRBV5-4 with TRBJ1-1, with D possibly matching TRBD1 (5 bases). The ends were cut back, 0 bases at V and 4 bases at J, with 13 bases in the middle. CDR1 SGHNT and CDR2 YYREEE come from the germline V gene (reference sequence). The CDR3 sequence is 15 residues long. The CDR3 here is CASSLALGEGTEAFF. The CDR3 coding sequence is TGTGCCAGCAGCTTGGCCCTGGGGGAGGGCACTGAAGCTTTCTTT.

This clonotype has more than one count but fewer than ten. The genes are TRBV11-2 and TRBJ2-1; 10 positions match TRBD1. V shed 2 bases, J shed 3 bases, and the junction held 13 bases outside the gene matches. The CDR3 contains 19 residues. CDR1 and CDR2 (germline): SGHAT, FQNNGV. The chain's CDR3 is CASSLLGTGDRKLYNEQFF. CDR3 nucleotides: TGTGCCAGCAGCTTACTCGGGACAGGGGACCGCAAACTCTACAATGAGCAGTTCTTC. Complete variable domain (other parts from reference TRBV11-2 and TRBJ2-1): EAGVAQSPRYKIIEKRQSVAFWCNPISGHATLYWYQQILGQGPKLLIQFQNNGVVDDSQLPKDRFSAERLKGVDSTLKIQPAKLEDSAVYLCASSLLGTGDRKLYNEQFFGPGTRLTVL.

This clonotype was detected ten times or more. The rearrangement uses TRBV7-2 and TRBJ1-2; possibly TRBD1 for D (5 bases). The CDR3 is 15 residues long. V was pared by 2 bases and J by 3 bases, with 13 bases between. Germline V lookup: CDR1 SGHTA, CDR2 FQGNSA. The CDR3 is CASSLSQGPYYGYTF. In nucleotides, the CDR3 is TGTGCCAGCAGCTTATCGCAGGGACCCTACTATGGCTACACCTTC.

The chain is built from TRBV7-2 and TRBJ2-5; tentatively, D is TRBD2 (5 bases). The germline gives CDR1 SGHTA, CDR2 FQGNSA. This CDR3 spans 13 amino acids. V was trimmed by 5 bases and J by 5 bases, leaving 12 bases between them. The CDR3 sequence is CASSRGRGETQYF. In DNA form, the CDR3 reads TGTGCCAGCAGCCGAGGTCGAGGGGAGACCCAGTACTTC.

This clonotype has just a few counts. The chain combines TRBV20-1 with TRBJ1-6; TRBD1 agrees at 10 bases. This CDR3 contains 13 residues. CDR1 and CDR2 (germline): DFQATT, SNEGSKA (reference sequence). The V segment lost 6 bases and the J segment 7 bases; nucleotides outside the gene matches: 3. The CDR3 here is CSASGQGNSPLHF. The CDR3 bases are TGCAGTGCGTCGGGACAGGGGAATTCACCCCTCCACTTT.

This rearrangement joins TRBV7-2 to TRBJ2-3, with a tentative D call TRBD2 (5 bases). Between the trimmed V and J ends, which lost 7 bases and 3 bases, there was a span of 17 bases. The length of the CDR3 is 15 residues. Looked up from germline, CDR1 is SGHTA and CDR2 is FQGNSA. As DNA, the CDR3 is TGTGCCAGCACCTCCACCGCCGGGGTAACAGATACGCAGTATTTT. This codes for CASTSTAGVTDTQYF.

In its sample, this clonotype was seen a few times. The CDR3 here is CASRAGAYEQYF. CDR3 nucleotide sequence: TGCGCCAGCAGGGCAGGGGCCTACGAGCAGTACTTC. V and J are TRBV5-1 and TRBJ2-7, with a possible D match to TRBD1 (6 bases). CDR3 size: 12 residues. V lost 5 bases, J lost 2 bases, and 8 bases lay in between. Per germline, CDR1 SGHRS and CDR2 YFSETQ.